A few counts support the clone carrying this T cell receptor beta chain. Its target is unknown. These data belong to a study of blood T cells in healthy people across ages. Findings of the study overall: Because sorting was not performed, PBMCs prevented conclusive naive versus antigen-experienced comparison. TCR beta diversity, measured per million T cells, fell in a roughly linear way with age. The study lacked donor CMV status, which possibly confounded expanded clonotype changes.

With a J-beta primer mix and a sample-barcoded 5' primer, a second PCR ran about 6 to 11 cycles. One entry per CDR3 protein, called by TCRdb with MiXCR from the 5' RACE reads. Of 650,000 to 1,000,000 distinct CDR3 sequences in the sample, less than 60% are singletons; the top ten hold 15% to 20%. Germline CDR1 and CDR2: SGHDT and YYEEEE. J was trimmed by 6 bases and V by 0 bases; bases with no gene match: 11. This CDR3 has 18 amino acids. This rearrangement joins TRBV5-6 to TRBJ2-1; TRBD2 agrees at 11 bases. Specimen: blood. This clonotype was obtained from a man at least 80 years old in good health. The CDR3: CASSLVSWQLAGVNEQFF. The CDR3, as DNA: TGTGCCAGCAGCTTGGTTAGTTGGCAACTAGCGGGAGTCAATGAGCAGTTCTTC.